The rows below give T cell receptor beta chains drawn from one sample of a study of T cells in Graves' hyperthyroidism and ophthalmopathy. From the multiplex PCR reads, TCRdb called clonotypes with MiXCR, one entry per CDR3 protein. The table includes approximately 410,000 distinct CDR3 sequences, roughly 14% detected once. Sequenced sample: blood. These receptors originate from a man younger than 30 with Graves' ophthalmopathy. The CDR3 runs from the conserved cysteine through the conserved F or W. Each record gives: clone size, V gene, D gene, J gene, CDR3 protein, CDR3 DNA. The D gene is left open where the match is weak. Rows give clone size only sometimes, using once, few, many, or a class for an expanded clone.

>-|TRBV7-9|-|TRBJ1-4
CASSYFNEKLFF
TGTGCCAGCAGCTACTTTAATGAAAAACTGTTTTTT
>many|TRBV3-1|-|TRBJ1-2
CASSVDGTPSSGYTF
TGTGCCAGCAGCGTAGACGGGACACCCTCTTCTGGCTACACCTTC
>many|TRBV12-3/TRBV12-4|-|TRBJ2-3
CASSLAWYGSRKGNTDTQYF
TGTGCCAGCAGTTTAGCCTGGTACGGTTCTAGGAAAGGAAACACAGATACGCAGTATTTT
>many|TRBV6-1|TRBD2|TRBJ2-7
CASSRGVASNEQYF
TGTGCCAGCAGTCGGGGGGTCGCGTCCAACGAGCAGTACTTC
>-|TRBV5-5|TRBD2|TRBJ2-7
CASNPWPSGSYEQYF
TGTGCCAGCAACCCGTGGCCTAGCGGGAGCTACGAGCAGTACTTC
>-|TRBV12-3/TRBV12-4|TRBD1|TRBJ2-7
CASSRMTGADYEQYF
TGTGCCAGCAGCAGAATGACAGGGGCGGACTACGAGCAGTACTTC
>few|TRBV25-1|-|TRBJ2-5
CASSEWAGGVETQYF
TGTGCCAGCAGTGAATGGGCAGGGGGGGTGGAGACCCAGTACTTC
>-|TRBV19|-|TRBJ2-5
CASSIRNGGPQTQYF
TGTGCCAGTAGTATAAGGAACGGGGGTCCTCAGACCCAGTACTTC
>many|TRBV20-1|-|TRBJ2-5
CSARDLEGGQETQYF
TGCAGTGCTAGAGACCTTGAGGGGGGCCAAGAGACCCAGTACTTC
>many|TRBV2|-|TRBJ2-1
CASSEEGLYNEQFF
TGTGCCAGCAGTGAAGAGGGGCTCTACAATGAGCAGTTCTTC
>few|TRBV29-1|TRBD1|TRBJ2-7
CSVEGGQGWAYEQYF
TGCAGCGTTGAAGGCGGACAGGGTTGGGCCTACGAGCAGTACTTC
>many|TRBV3-1|TRBD2|TRBJ2-1
CASSLGLAGVTNNEQFF
TGTGCCAGCAGCCTCGGACTAGCGGGAGTAACCAACAATGAGCAGTTCTTC
>many|TRBV7-9|-|TRBJ2-7
CASSLAGGWDEQYF
TGTGCCAGCAGCTTAGCAGGGGGTTGGGACGAGCAGTACTTC
>many|TRBV11-1|-|TRBJ2-7
CASSSQGGDYEQYF
TGTGCCAGCAGCTCCCAAGGGGGGGACTACGAGCAGTACTTC
>many|TRBV2|-|TRBJ1-2
CASSELGGYGYTF
TGTGCCAGCAGTGAACTAGGGGGATATGGCTACACCTTC
>many|TRBV5-1|-|TRBJ1-1
CASSLYGSNTEAFF
TGCGCCAGCAGCTTGTACGGGTCCAACACTGAAGCTTTCTTT
>many|TRBV11-2|-|TRBJ2-7
CASSLDRSAGQYF
TGTGCCAGCAGCTTAGACAGGTCGGCTGGGCAGTACTTC
>many|TRBV18|TRBD2|TRBJ2-3
CASSNRPSGRTDTQYF
TGTGCCAGCTCAAATCGGCCTAGCGGACGCACAGATACGCAGTATTTT
>many|TRBV6-5|TRBD1|TRBJ1-4
CASSYQQGAREKLFF
TGTGCCAGCAGTTACCAACAGGGGGCAAGGGAAAAACTGTTTTTT
>-|TRBV25-1|TRBD1|TRBJ1-6
CASSEQGGSSPLHF
TGTGCCAGCAGTGAACAGGGGGGGAGTTCACCCCTCCACTTT
>many|TRBV20-1|-|TRBJ1-1
CSAAGYTEAFF
TGCAGTGCTGCAGGGTACACTGAAGCTTTCTTT
>many|TRBV15|-|TRBJ1-2
CATSSRLGALNYGYTF
TGTGCCACCAGCAGCCGACTCGGGGCCCTGAACTATGGCTACACCTTC